A selection of T cell receptor beta chains follows, all from one sample in a study of blood T cell repertoires in COVID-19. Sequencing was performed with immunoSEQ multiplex PCR; in TCRdb, only in-frame clones are kept and a portion is missing. The sample shows some 500,000 clones, around 90% of them seen only once. Sequencing was done on a sample of peripheral blood. The receptors were sampled from a woman aged 50 to 60 with COVID-19, enrolled during active disease. Each CDR3 is given with its conserved first and last residue. A D gene is named only where the DNA matches it firmly. The size of a clone is reported for some rows only, either as once, few or many, or as a class for expanded clones.

abundance	v_gene	d_gene	j_gene	CDR3nt	CDR3aa
.	TRBV3-1/TRBV3-2	.	TRBJ2-1	TGTGCCAGCAGCCAAGAGGGGGGTGGTCAGTTCTTC	CASSQEGGGQFF
.	TRBV11-2	.	TRBJ1-2	TGTGCCAGCAGCTTAGAACGGACAAGCAGCTACACCTTC	CASSLERTSSYTF
.	TRBV2	.	TRBJ1-2	TGTGCCAGCAGGGCGACCCTAGACGGCTACACCTTC	CASRATLDGYTF
.	TRBV2	TRBD1	TRBJ2-2	TGTGCCAGCAAATGGGACAGGGGGCCCAACACCGGGGAGCTGTTTTTT	CASKWDRGPNTGELFF
.	TRBV19	.	TRBJ2-7	TGTGCCAGTAGCCTAGCTGGGGTGAGCTCCTACGAGCAGTACTTC	CASSLAGVSSYEQYF
.	TRBV6-1	TRBD1	TRBJ1-1	TGTGCCAGCAGTGAAGCGACAGGGGCCTTCTACCTTTCAACTGAAGCTTTCTTT	CASSEATGAFYLSTEAFF
.	TRBV5-4	.	TRBJ2-7	TGTGCCAGCAGCTTGGAAGGCGGCTCCTACGAGCAGTACTTC	CASSLEGGSYEQYF
few	TRBV18	TRBD1	TRBJ1-5	TGTGCCAGCTCACTGAGCACAGGGGCCAATCAGCCCCAGCATTTT	CASSLSTGANQPQHF
once	TRBV19	.	TRBJ2-3	TGTGCCAGTAGTATAACGTGGAGCTCCACAGATACGCAGTATTTT	CASSITWSSTDTQYF
.	TRBV5-1	.	TRBJ2-2	TGCGCCAGCAGCTTGGAGGCAGGGTCTTATACCGGGGAGCTGTTTTTT	CASSLEAGSYTGELFF
.	TRBV5-1	TRBD2	TRBJ2-2	TGCGCCAGCAGCTCTGGACTAGCGGGAACTACCGGGGAGCTGTTTTTT	CASSSGLAGTTGELFF
once	TRBV18	.	TRBJ2-1	TGTGCCAGCTCACTAGTCCGACACTATGAGCAGTTCTTC	CASSLVRHYEQFF
.	TRBV19	TRBD1	TRBJ2-6	TGTGCCAGTAGTATAGTATGGCAGGGGGCGAGGGCCAACGTCCTGACTTTC	CASSIVWQGARANVLTF
.	TRBV28	.	TRBJ2-3	TGTGCCACCCGCCCTACTTCTATCTATGGCACAGATACGCAGTATTTT	CATRPTSIYGTDTQYF
once	TRBV6-5	.	TRBJ1-2	TGTGCCAGCACCCCCACAACCTCTTACGGCTACACCTTC	CASTPTTSYGYTF
.	TRBV24-1	.	TRBJ2-3	TGTGCCACCCCCGTGGACCGAGGGGATACGCAGTATTTT	CATPVDRGDTQYF
.	TRBV5-1	.	TRBJ1-2	TGCGCCAGCAGCCTCCTTGGAGCGGGGAATGGCTACACCTTC	CASSLLGAGNGYTF
.	TRBV6-5	.	TRBJ1-6	TGTGCCAGCACACGGGGAAGGAGTAATTCACCCCTCCACTTT	CASTRGRSNSPLHF
.	TRBV4-2	TRBD2	TRBJ2-7	TGTGCCAGCAGCCAAGATAGCGCCGGGGGGGCGCGCTCTGGCGAGCAGTACTTC	CASSQDSAGGARSGEQYF
.	TRBV12-3/TRBV12-4	.	TRBJ2-2	TGTGCCAGCACCAGAGGGGGAAACGGGGAGCTGTTTTTT	CASTRGGNGELFF
.	TRBV24-1	.	TRBJ1-2	TGTGCCACCAGTGATCTCCGGCGGCAACAGGGTGGCTACACCTTC	CATSDLRRQQGGYTF
.	TRBV5-1	.	TRBJ2-3	TGCGCCAGCAGCTTGGAGGCACTGGGGGGAACAGATACGCAGTATTTT	CASSLEALGGTDTQYF
.	TRBV3-1/TRBV3-2	TRBD2	TRBJ2-2	TGTGCCAGCAGCTCAACCGGGACTAGGGGGTCCGGGGAGCTGTTTTTT	CASSSTGTRGSGELFF
.	TRBV7-9	TRBD1	TRBJ1-2	TGTGCCAGCAGCCCAGGACAGGCGGGCTATGGCTACACCTTC	CASSPGQAGYGYTF
few	TRBV28	.	TRBJ2-7	TGTGCCAGCAGTTTTCTCCACAGGGCTTCGGGCGAGCAGTACTTC	CASSFLHRASGEQYF
few	TRBV25-1	.	TRBJ1-2	TGTGCCAGCAGTAGGCCCGCCGGGGACTATGGCTACACCTTC	CASSRPAGDYGYTF
.	TRBV5-1	.	TRBJ1-1	TGCGCCAGCAGCTTGAGGGACGGGGGAACTGAAGCTTTCTTT	CASSLRDGGTEAFF
once	TRBV11-1	.	TRBJ2-2	TGTGCCAGCAGCTTACAGGGTACCGGGGAGCTGTTTTTT	CASSLQGTGELFF
.	TRBV12-3/TRBV12-4	.	TRBJ2-7	TGTGCCAGCAGTTCTTACTACGAGCAGTACTTC	CASSSYYEQYF
.	TRBV3-1/TRBV3-2	TRBD1	TRBJ1-2	TGTGCCAGCAGTTTTGACAGGGGCTATGGCTACACCTTC	CASSFDRGYGYTF
.	TRBV7-9	.	TRBJ2-1	TGTGCCAGCAGCCCGGACATATACAATGAGCAGTTCTTC	CASSPDIYNEQFF
.	TRBV27	.	TRBJ1-6	TGTGCCAGCAGTTGGTCCGGGGGGCAGGATTCACCCCTCCACTTT	CASSWSGGQDSPLHF
.	TRBV20-1	.	TRBJ1-1	TGCAGTGCTAAGGGGGACACTGAAGCTTTCTTT	CSAKGDTEAFF